The clone carrying this TCR beta chain appeared many times. Its target is unknown. The sample has other DNA sequences that encode this CDR3 too. cDNA synthesis used the whole RNA isolate, giving expressed TCRB sequences. The average read count of naive, central memory and regulatory T cell samples was around 3.6 million. Assay: immunoSEQ multiplex PCR; the TCRdb copy retains only in-frame clones and omits some. The sample records about 170,000 clones, around 7.9% being singletons. This sample is drawn from a study of beta chain features in type 1 diabetes. General study results and limits: TCRB CDR3 length was moderately but significantly reduced in all four CD4+ subsets of Type 1 diabetes patients.

Trimming shortened V by 6 bases and J by 2 bases, and 10 bases separated the two germline ends. This CDR3 is built from 13 residues. Germline V lookup: CDR1 MDHEN, CDR2 SYDVKM. This sequence was found in a young man with type 1 diabetes. The sample was central memory CD4+ T cells from blood. The chain recombines TRBV28 with TRBJ1-2, with D possibly TRBD1 on 6 matching bases. The CDR3 spells CASRPQGNYGYTF. The CDR3 nucleotides read TGTGCCAGCAGACCCCAGGGGAACTATGGCTACACCTTC.